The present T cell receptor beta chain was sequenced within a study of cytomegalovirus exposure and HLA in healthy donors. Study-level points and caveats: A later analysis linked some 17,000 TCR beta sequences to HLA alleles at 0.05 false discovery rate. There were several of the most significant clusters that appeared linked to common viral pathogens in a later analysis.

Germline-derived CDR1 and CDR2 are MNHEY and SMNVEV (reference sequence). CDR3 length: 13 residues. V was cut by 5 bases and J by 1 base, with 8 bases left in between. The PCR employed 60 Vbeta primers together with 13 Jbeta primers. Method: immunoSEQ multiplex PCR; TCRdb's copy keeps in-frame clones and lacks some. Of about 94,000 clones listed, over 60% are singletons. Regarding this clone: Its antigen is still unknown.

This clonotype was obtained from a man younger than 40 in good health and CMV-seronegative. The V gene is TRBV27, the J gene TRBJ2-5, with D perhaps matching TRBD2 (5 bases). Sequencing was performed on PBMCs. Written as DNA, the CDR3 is TGTGCCAGCAGTCCCCTAGCCCAAGAGACCCAGTACTTC. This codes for CASSPLAQETQYF.